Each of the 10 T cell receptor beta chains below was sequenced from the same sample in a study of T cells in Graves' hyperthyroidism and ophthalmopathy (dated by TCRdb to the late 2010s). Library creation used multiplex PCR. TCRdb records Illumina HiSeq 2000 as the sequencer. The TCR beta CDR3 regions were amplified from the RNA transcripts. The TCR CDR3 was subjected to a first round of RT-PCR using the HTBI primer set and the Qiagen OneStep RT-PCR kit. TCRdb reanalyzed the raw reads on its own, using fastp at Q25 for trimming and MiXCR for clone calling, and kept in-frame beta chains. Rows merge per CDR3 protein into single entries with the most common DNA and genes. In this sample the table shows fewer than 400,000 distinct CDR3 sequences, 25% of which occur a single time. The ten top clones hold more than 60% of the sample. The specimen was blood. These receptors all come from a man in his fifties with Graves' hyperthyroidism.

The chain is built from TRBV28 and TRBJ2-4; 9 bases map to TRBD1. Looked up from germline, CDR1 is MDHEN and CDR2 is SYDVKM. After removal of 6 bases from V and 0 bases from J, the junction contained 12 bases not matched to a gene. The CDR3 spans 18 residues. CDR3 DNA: TGTGCCAGCAGGGGACAGGGCATAAACAATAAAGCCAAAAACATTCAGTACTTC. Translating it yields CASRGQGINNKAKNIQYF.

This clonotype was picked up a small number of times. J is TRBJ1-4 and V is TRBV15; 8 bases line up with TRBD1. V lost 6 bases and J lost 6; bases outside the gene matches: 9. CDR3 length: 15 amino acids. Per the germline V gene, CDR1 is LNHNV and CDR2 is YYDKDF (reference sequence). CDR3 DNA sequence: TGTGCCACCAGTCGCGGACAGGGAGGGGATGAAAAACTGTTTTTT. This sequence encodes CATSRGQGGDEKLFF.

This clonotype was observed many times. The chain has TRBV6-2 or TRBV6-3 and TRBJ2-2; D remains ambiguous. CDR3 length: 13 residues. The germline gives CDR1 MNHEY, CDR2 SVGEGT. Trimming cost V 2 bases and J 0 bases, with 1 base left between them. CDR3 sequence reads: CASSYTNTGELFF. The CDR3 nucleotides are TGTGCCAGCAGTTACACGAACACCGGGGAGCTGTTTTTT.

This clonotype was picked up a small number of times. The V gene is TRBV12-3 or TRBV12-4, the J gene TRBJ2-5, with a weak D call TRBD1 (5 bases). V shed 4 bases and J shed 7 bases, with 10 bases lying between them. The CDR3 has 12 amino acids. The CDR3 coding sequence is TGTGCCAGCAGTTCAGCCCAGGGGACCCAGTACTTC. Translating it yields CASSSAQGTQYF.

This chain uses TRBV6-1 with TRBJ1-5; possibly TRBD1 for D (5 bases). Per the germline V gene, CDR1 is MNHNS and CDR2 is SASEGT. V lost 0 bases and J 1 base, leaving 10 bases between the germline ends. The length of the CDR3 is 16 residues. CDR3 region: CASSEALWGSNQPQHF. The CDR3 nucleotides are TGTGCCAGCAGTGAAGCGCTCTGGGGCAGCAATCAGCCCCAGCATTTT.

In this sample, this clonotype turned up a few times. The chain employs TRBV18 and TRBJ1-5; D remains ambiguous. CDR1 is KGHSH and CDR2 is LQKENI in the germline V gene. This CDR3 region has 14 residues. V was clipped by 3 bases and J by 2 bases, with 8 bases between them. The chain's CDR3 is CASSPLTGNQPQHF. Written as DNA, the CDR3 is TGTGCCAGCTCACCCCTAACAGGCAATCAGCCCCAGCATTTT.

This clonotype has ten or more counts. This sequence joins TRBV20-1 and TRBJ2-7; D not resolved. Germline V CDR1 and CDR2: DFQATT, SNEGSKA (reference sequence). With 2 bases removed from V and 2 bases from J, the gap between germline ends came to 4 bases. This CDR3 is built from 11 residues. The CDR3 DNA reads TGCAGTGCTAGAAAAGCCTACGAGCAGTACTTC. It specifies CSARKAYEQYF.

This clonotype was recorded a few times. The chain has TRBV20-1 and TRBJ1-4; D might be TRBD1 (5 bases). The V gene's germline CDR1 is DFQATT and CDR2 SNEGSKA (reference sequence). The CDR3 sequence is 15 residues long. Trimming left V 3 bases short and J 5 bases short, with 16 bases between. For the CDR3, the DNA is TGCAGTGCTAGGCCCCCAGGGACGGCGAATGAAAAACTGTTTTTT. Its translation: CSARPPGTANEKLFF.

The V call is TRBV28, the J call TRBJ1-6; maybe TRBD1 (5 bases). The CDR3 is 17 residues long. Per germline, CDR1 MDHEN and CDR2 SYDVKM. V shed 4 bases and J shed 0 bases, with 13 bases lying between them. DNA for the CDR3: TGTGCCAGCAGTTCACATCCACAGGCCTCCTATAATTCACCCCTCCACTTT. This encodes CASSSHPQASYNSPLHF.

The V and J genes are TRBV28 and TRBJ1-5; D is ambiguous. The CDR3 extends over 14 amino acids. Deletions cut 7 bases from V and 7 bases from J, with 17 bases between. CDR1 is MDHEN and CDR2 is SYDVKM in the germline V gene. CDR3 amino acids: CASIGLSGRQPQHF. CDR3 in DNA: TGTGCCAGCATTGGACTCAGCGGGAGGCAGCCCCAGCATTTT.